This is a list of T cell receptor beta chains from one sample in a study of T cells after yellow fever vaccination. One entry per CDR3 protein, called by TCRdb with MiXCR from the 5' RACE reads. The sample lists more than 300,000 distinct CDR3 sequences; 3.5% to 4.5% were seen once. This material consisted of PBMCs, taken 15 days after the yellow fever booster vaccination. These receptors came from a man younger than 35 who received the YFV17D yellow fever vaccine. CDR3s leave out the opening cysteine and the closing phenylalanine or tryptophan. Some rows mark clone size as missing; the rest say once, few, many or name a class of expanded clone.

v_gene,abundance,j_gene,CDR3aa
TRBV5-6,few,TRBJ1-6,ASSLGGRISPLH
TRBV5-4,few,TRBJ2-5,ASSGGQKETQY
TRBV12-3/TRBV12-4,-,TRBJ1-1,ASRSPTEAF
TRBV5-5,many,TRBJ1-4,ASRGGATNEKLF
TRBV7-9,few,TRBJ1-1,ASLPGPNTEAF
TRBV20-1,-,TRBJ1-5,SARDTTGSKPQH
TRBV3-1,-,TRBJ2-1,ASSQDGPIEQF
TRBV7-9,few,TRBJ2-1,ASSLGWTNNNEQF
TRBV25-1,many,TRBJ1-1,ASSPGLGQGSAEAF
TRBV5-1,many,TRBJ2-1,ASSLAGGAGGYNEQF
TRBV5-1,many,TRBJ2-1,ASRDSYNEQF
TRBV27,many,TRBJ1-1,ASSFRPGARIEAF
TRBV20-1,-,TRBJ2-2,SASVVGTGELF
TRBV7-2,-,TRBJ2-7,ASSNQRTSYEQY
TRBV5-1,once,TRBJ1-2,ASSFSSGEIYGYT
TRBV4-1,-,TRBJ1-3,ASSQEGSFSGNTIY
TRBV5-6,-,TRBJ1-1,ASSSTTNRIRGAF
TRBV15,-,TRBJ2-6,ATSRDWVKAGANVLT
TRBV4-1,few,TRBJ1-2,ASSPTPGNYGYT
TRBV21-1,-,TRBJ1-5,ASSKVVADQPQH
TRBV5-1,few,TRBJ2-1,ASSLVGTGSSYNEQF
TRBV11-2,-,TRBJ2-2,ASSLVRGRDTGELF
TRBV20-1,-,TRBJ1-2,SATPGYDYGYT
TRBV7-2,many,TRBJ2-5,ASSLGWGQETQY
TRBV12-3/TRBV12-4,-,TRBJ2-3,ASSFLSSTDTQY
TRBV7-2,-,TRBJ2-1,AGKRGGLYNEQF
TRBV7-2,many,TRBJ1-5,ASSSDGTGLQGH
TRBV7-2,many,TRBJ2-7,ASMRQGNRYEQY
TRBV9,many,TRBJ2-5,ASSGLGLPTQY
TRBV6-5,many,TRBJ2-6,ASSYSSGANVLT
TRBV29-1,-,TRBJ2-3,SVVAKGPSTDTQY
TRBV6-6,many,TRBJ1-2,ASSYSGHPPYGYT
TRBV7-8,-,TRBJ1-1,ASSSPLVGQLNTEAF
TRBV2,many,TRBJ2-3,ASRSGGDTDTQY
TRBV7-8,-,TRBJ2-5,ASSLDQVSETQY
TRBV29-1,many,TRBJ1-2,SVSHPTNYGYT
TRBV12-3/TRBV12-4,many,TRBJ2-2,ASEAGELF
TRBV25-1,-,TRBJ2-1,ASRAGGAYNEQF
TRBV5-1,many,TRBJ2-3,ASTTRTADTQY
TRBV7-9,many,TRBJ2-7,ASSPHGPSSYEQY
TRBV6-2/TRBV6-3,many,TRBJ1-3,ASSYEAFGGNTIY
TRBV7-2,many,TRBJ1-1,ASRTSGTANTEAF
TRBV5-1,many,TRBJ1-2,ASSLGSGYGYT
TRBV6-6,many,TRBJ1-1,ASSWTGRNTEAF
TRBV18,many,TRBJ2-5,ASSQNSEETQY
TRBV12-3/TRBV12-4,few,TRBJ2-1,ASRPGQGPYNEQF
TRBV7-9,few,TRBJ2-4,ASSLGQNIQY
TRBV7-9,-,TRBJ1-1,ASSPSGTNEAF
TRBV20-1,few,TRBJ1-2,SAPRPKQGTSYGYT
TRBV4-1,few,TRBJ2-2,ASSPLGAPNTGELF
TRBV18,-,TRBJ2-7,ASSPTIDEQY
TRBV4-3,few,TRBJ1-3,ASSQETGFSGNTIY
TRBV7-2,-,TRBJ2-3,ASSYRDRGYNGKDTQY